Reported below is one TCR beta chain. Generated by immunoSEQ multiplex PCR, the TCRdb table keeps only in-frame clones and is missing some. The sample has roughly 140,000 clones, over 75% seen once. This record comes from a study of blood T cell repertoires in COVID-19. This CDR3 contains 14 residues. In germline, CDR1 is GTSNPN, CDR2 SVGIG (reference sequence). With 0 bases removed from V and 2 bases from J, the gap between germline ends came to 8 bases. The rearrangement links TRBV30 to TRBJ1-3, with D perhaps matching TRBD1 (6 bases). This TCR derives from a woman aged 45-59 years with acute or convalescent COVID-19. The sample was peripheral blood. CDR3 amino acids: CAWSVTGTGNTIYF. DNA of the CDR3: TGTGCCTGGAGTGTCACAGGGACTGGAAACACCATATATTTT.